This TCR beta chain was obtained from a study of HIV-infected children after antiretroviral therapy interruption. This sample's treatment: PENTA 11 planned treatment interruption arm or continuous ART arm. Trimming at V came to 4 bases and at J to 5 bases, leaving 11 bases not matched to a gene. The CDR3 extends over 18 amino acids. Germline V gene data show CDR1 as SGHTA and CDR2 as FQGNSA. Unique molecular identifiers were included in an RNA-based 3' RACE TCR library. TCRdb re-analysed the 3' RACE reads in MiXCR, keeping a single row per CDR3 protein. Altogether about 50,000 distinct CDR3 sequences are present, approximately 4.3% being singletons, with the ten largest covering roughly 0.7%. This clonotype was seen at least ten times.

The gene calls are TRBV7-2 and TRBJ2-2, with TRBD2 matching 12 bases. Sequenced here: CD45RA+ CD4+ T cells from PBMCs, pooled from several time points, sampled from a donor given antiretroviral therapy, either interrupted or continuous. The subset: naive CD4+ CD45RA+ CD45RO- T cells. This clonotype was sampled from a pool of human donors with HIV. The CDR3 bases are TGTGCCAGCAGCTCACCCTCTAGACTAGCGGGGGAGACCGGGGAGCTGTTTTTT. Residues: CASSSPSRLAGETGELFF.